This TCR beta chain comes out of a study of T-cell memory formation after mild COVID-19. Study observations and caveats: Several responding clones turned up in pre-infection memory, indicating that cross-reactive memory may have taken part.

TCRdb used MiXCR to reprocess the 5' RACE reads, holding one entry per CDR3 protein. The sample comprises approximately 150,000 distinct CDR3 sequences, approximately 6% of which are singletons, and 2% to 2.5% rests with the top ten. V shed 2 bases and J shed 8 bases, with 11 bases lying between them. CDR1 is SGHRS and CDR2 is YFSETQ in the germline V gene. There are 13 residues in the CDR3. This clonotype appeared many times. What it recognizes is unknown. The origin of this receptor is an adult woman who had mild COVID-19 (a few samples of this study predate the infection). Cell type and time point are not known. V gene TRBV5-1 combines with J gene TRBJ2-1, with D unresolved. Sequencing used PBMCs or a T cell subset sorted from them (not recorded which). CDR3: CASSFRGVDEQFF. CDR3 DNA: TGCGCCAGCAGCTTCAGAGGAGTGGATGAGCAGTTCTTC.